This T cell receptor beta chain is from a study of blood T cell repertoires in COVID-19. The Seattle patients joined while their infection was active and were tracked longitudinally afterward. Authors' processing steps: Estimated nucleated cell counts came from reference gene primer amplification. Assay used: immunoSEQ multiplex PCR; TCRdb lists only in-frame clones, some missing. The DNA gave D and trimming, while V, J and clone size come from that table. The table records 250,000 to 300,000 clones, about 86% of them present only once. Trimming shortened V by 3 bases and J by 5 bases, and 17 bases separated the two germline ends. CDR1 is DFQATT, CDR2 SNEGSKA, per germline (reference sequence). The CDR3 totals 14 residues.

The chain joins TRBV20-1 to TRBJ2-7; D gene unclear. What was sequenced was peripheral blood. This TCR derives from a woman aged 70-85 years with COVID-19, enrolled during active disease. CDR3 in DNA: TGCAGTGCTAGTTCTGCGATACTGTCCCACGAGCAGTACTTC. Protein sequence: CSASSAILSHEQYF.